Detailed here is one T cell receptor (beta chain). The junction departs from the called germline gene at one end, perhaps through a read error. Germline assignment: CDR1 LNHDA and CDR2 SQIVND (reference sequence). The CDR3 length is 15 residues. The data stem from a study of blood T cell repertoires in COVID-19. Study in general: COVID-19 samples, acute and convalescent, were from the United States, Italy and Spain. From T cells, B-cell-depleted T cells, or PBMCs came the material, which was cDNA or gDNA.

In the source study's methods: Researchers report that nucleated cell counts were estimated from reference gene primer amplification. The method was immunoSEQ multiplex PCR; TCRdb's version includes in-frame clones alone and lacks a portion of them. For V, J and clone size, that table is used; D and trimming come from the DNA. The repertoire consists of 90,000 to 150,000 clones, with approximately 90% occurring once and the leading ten covering over 7%. The TCR comes from a human donor in a cohort sampled during active COVID-19. The chain employs TRBV19 and TRBJ1-1, with D maybe TRBD1 (5 bases). Sequenced sample: peripheral blood. CDR3 region: CASSLDGQLNTEAFF. CDR3 nucleotide sequence: TGTGCCAGTAGTTTAGATGGACAATTGAACACTGAAGCTTTCTTT.